This T cell receptor beta chain was documented in a study of blood T cell repertoires in COVID-19. Study as a whole: Spain, Italy and the United States supplied samples that represented acute and convalescent COVID-19.

Clones were read by immunoSEQ multiplex PCR, and TCRdb kept only the in-frame ones, dropping some. The sample carries under 250,000 clones, over 75% recorded once. Germline V lookup: CDR1 LNHDA, CDR2 SQIVND (reference sequence). The V segment lost 1 base and the J segment 3 bases; nucleotides outside the gene matches: 8. The CDR3 sequence is 17 residues long. Those enrolled, adults aged roughly 18 to 100 years, came from 20 to 25 US areas. This clone came up once. This TCR derives from a woman aged 50 to 60 with acute COVID-19. Sequencing was carried out using PBMCs or T cells enriched from blood (not recorded which). The chain joins TRBV19 to TRBJ2-1, with 8 bases lining up with TRBD1. CDR3 protein: CASSIVGGTGRYNEQFF. CDR3 in DNA: TGTGCCAGTAGTATAGTAGGGGGGACAGGTCGCTACAATGAGCAGTTCTTC.